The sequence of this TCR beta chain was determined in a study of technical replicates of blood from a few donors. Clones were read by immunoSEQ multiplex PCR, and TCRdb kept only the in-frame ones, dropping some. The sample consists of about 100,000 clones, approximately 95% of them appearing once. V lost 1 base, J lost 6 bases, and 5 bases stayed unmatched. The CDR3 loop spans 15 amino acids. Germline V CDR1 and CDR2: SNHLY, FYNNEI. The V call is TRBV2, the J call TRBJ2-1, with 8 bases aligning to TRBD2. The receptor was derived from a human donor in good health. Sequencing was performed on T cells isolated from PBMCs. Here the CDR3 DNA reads TGTGCCAGCAGTGAAGTAGCGGGATTGGGCAATGAGCAGTTCTTC. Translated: CASSEVAGLGNEQFF.